A selection of T cell receptor beta chains follows, all from one sample in a study of PD-1 blockade in classical Hodgkin lymphoma. The protocol was immunoSEQ multiplex PCR, while the TCRdb copy is restricted to in-frame clones and leaves out a portion. This table has over 9,500 clones, 80% to 85% appearing once. The specimen comprised peripheral blood mononuclear cells (PBMCs), sampled before the fourth cycle of nivolumab. Receptors were obtained from a human donor with classical Hodgkin lymphoma. Both conserved end residues are part of each CDR3. Each record gives: clone size, J gene, D gene, V gene, CDR3 protein, CDR3 DNA. A D gene is named only where the DNA matches it firmly. Size is stated for part of the rows, as once, few or many counts, or as a class when the clone is expanded.

clone size: -
J gene: TRBJ1-4
D gene: TRBD1
V gene: TRBV5-1
CDR3 protein: CASSLGGGGQGEKLFF
CDR3 DNA: TGCGCCAGCAGCTTGGGCGGTGGGGGACAGGGCGAAAAACTGTTTTTT

clone size: medium-sized
J gene: TRBJ1-2
D gene: -
V gene: TRBV27
CDR3 protein: CASSPRSWDGYTF
CDR3 DNA: TGTGCCAGCAGCCCCCGGTCCTGGGATGGCTACACCTTC

clone size: -
J gene: TRBJ1-2
D gene: -
V gene: TRBV19
CDR3 protein: CASSLSAANYGYTF
CDR3 DNA: TGTGCCAGTAGCTTATCGGCAGCTAACTATGGCTACACCTTC

clone size: -
J gene: TRBJ1-3
D gene: -
V gene: TRBV2
CDR3 protein: CASSLEGDRFSGNTIYF
CDR3 DNA: TGTGCCAGCAGCCTCGAGGGCGACAGGTTCTCTGGAAACACCATATATTTT

clone size: -
J gene: TRBJ1-2
D gene: TRBD1
V gene: TRBV5-5
CDR3 protein: CASSKNRGIYHGYTF
CDR3 DNA: TGTGCCAGCAGCAAGAACAGGGGGATATACCATGGCTACACCTTC

clone size: -
J gene: TRBJ2-7
D gene: TRBD1
V gene: TRBV6-5
CDR3 protein: CASQQGYEQYF
CDR3 DNA: TGTGCCAGCCAACAGGGGTACGAGCAGTACTTC

clone size: -
J gene: TRBJ2-2
D gene: -
V gene: TRBV7-9
CDR3 protein: CASSPPRRPTDPGELFF
CDR3 DNA: TGTGCCAGCAGCCCCCCCCGGCGGCCTACGGATCCCGGGGAGCTGTTTTTT

clone size: -
J gene: TRBJ1-6
D gene: -
V gene: TRBV7-9
CDR3 protein: CASSLDSYNSPLHF
CDR3 DNA: TGTGCCAGCAGCTTAGACAGTTATAATTCACCCCTCCACTTT

clone size: -
J gene: TRBJ1-5
D gene: -
V gene: TRBV7-9
CDR3 protein: CASSFEGNQPQHF
CDR3 DNA: TGTGCCAGCAGCTTTGAGGGTAACCAGCCCCAGCATTTT

clone size: -
J gene: TRBJ2-5
D gene: -
V gene: TRBV7-9
CDR3 protein: CASSLGTVETQYF
CDR3 DNA: TGTGCCAGCAGCTTAGGAACGGTAGAGACCCAGTACTTC

clone size: -
J gene: TRBJ2-7
D gene: -
V gene: TRBV5-6
CDR3 protein: CASSLVGGLRVEQYF
CDR3 DNA: TGTGCCAGCAGCTTGGTAGGGGGACTCCGGGTCGAGCAGTACTTC

clone size: -
J gene: TRBJ2-4
D gene: TRBD2
V gene: TRBV5-6
CDR3 protein: CASSPVPSGRINIQYF
CDR3 DNA: TGTGCCAGCAGTCCTGTCCCTAGCGGGAGGATAAACATTCAGTACTTC

clone size: -
J gene: TRBJ2-3
D gene: TRBD1
V gene: TRBV28
CDR3 protein: CASSTPDRVSTDTQYF
CDR3 DNA: TGTGCCAGCAGTACCCCTGACAGGGTGAGCACAGATACGCAGTATTTT

clone size: -
J gene: TRBJ2-7
D gene: TRBD2
V gene: TRBV14
CDR3 protein: CASSNLAGGPYEQYF
CDR3 DNA: TGTGCCAGCAGCAACCTAGCGGGAGGCCCCTACGAGCAGTACTTC

clone size: -
J gene: TRBJ2-7
D gene: -
V gene: TRBV6-1
CDR3 protein: CASSGFRGRGYEQYF
CDR3 DNA: TGTGCCAGCAGTGGCTTTCGGGGGCGCGGCTACGAGCAGTACTTC

clone size: medium-sized
J gene: TRBJ1-5
D gene: TRBD1
V gene: TRBV28
CDR3 protein: CASSIDRVGRNQPQHF
CDR3 DNA: TGTGCCAGCAGCATCGACAGGGTAGGAAGGAATCAGCCCCAGCATTTT

clone size: -
J gene: TRBJ1-2
D gene: -
V gene: TRBV6-1
CDR3 protein: CASSEAPDTGSYYGYTF
CDR3 DNA: TGTGCCAGCAGTGAAGCGCCGGACACGGGATCATACTATGGCTACACCTTC

clone size: -
J gene: TRBJ2-3
D gene: TRBD2
V gene: TRBV6-4
CDR3 protein: CASSDSSGGTDTQYF
CDR3 DNA: TGTGCCAGCAGTGACTCTAGCGGGGGCACAGATACGCAGTATTTT

clone size: medium-sized
J gene: TRBJ1-1
D gene: -
V gene: TRBV19
CDR3 protein: CATEDRENTEAFF
CDR3 DNA: TGTGCAACGGAGGACAGAGAGAACACTGAAGCTTTCTTT

clone size: -
J gene: TRBJ1-2
D gene: -
V gene: TRBV7-9
CDR3 protein: CASSLGEAGGYTF
CDR3 DNA: TGTGCCAGCAGCTTAGGGGAGGCCGGGGGCTACACCTTC

clone size: once
J gene: TRBJ2-2
D gene: -
V gene: TRBV6-1
CDR3 protein: CASSEALLPASNTGELFF
CDR3 DNA: TGTGCCAGCAGTGAAGCGCTTCTCCCAGCGTCTAACACCGGGGAGCTGTTTTTT

clone size: once
J gene: TRBJ2-7
D gene: -
V gene: TRBV4-2
CDR3 protein: CASSPPDYAELYEQYF
CDR3 DNA: TGTGCCAGCAGCCCACCGGACTACGCCGAACTTTACGAGCAGTACTTC

clone size: -
J gene: TRBJ2-2
D gene: -
V gene: TRBV28
CDR3 protein: CASSLSYREDFNTGELFF
CDR3 DNA: TGTGCCAGCAGTCTATCTTACAGGGAGGATTTCAACACCGGGGAGCTGTTTTTT

clone size: -
J gene: TRBJ2-2
D gene: -
V gene: TRBV9
CDR3 protein: CASSDNRAGDTGELFF
CDR3 DNA: TGTGCCAGCAGCGATAACAGGGCGGGGGACACCGGGGAGCTGTTTTTT